This entry features one T cell receptor beta chain sequence. This sample is drawn from a study of Ad26.COV2.S vaccination and SARS-CoV-2 variants. Overall study context: Into the muscle, Ad26.COV2.S was dosed once or twice, 56 days apart.

Sequencing used immunoSEQ multiplex PCR; TCRdb keeps in-frame clones, though not all of them. The repertoire holds roughly 510,000 clones, with 87% as singletons. This sample's treatment: about 20 received Ad26.COV2.S at low or high dose, single or two shots; 5 received placebo; per-sample allocation not given. Samples came from day 63 after the first vaccine or placebo injection. Whoever gave the sample was an adult aged 18-55 years in Boston. Germline CDR1 is LGHNA and CDR2 is YSLEER. CDR3 length: 16 amino acids. Trimming shortened V by 2 bases and J by 3 bases, and 14 bases separated the two germline ends.

The sequences come from peripheral blood, collected in a trial of Ad26.COV2.S vaccine versus placebo. The TCR originated in a person aged 18-65 years who received the Ad26.COV2.S COVID-19 vaccine or a placebo. The V and J genes are TRBV4-3 and TRBJ2-1, with no clear D. The CDR3 region has the DNA TGCGCCAGCAGCCAAAGTGCGGCTCCCAACTACAATGAGCAGTTCTTC. Amino acid sequence: CASSQSAAPNYNEQFF.